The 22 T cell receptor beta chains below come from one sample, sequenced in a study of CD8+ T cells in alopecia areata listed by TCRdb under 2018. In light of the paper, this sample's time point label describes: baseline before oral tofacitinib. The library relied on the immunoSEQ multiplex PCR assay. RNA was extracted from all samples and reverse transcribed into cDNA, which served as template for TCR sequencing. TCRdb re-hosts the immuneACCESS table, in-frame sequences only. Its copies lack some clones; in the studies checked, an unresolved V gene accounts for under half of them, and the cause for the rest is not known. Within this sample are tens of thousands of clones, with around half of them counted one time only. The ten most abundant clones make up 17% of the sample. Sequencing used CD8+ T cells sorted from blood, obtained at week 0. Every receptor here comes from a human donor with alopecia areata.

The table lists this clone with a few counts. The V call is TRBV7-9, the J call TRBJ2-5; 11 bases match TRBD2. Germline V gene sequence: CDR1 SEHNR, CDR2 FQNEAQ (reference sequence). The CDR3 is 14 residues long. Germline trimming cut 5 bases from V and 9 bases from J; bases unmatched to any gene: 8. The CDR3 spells CASSKGLAAIPQYF. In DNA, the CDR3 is TGTGCCAGCAGCAAGGGACTAGCGGCGATCCCCCAGTACTTC.

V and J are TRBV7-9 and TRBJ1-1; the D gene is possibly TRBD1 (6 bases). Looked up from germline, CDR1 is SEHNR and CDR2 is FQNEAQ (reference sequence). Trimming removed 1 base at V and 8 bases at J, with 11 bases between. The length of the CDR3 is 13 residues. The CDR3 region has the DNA TGTGCCAGCAGCTTAGACGGACAGCCAGAAGCTTTCTTT. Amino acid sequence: CASSLDGQPEAFF.

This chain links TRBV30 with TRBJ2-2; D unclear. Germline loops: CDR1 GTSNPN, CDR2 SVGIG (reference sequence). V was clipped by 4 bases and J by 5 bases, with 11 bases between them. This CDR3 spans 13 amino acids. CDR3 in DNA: TGTGCCTGGACGGGCCAGGTAACCGGGGAGCTGTTTTTT. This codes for CAWTGQVTGELFF. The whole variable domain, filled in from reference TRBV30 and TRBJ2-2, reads SQTIHQWPATLVQPVGSPLSLECTVEGTSNPNLYWYRQAAGRGLQLLFYSVGIGQISSEVPQNLSASRPQDRQFILSSKKLLLSDSGFYLCAWTGQVTGELFFGEGSRLTVL.

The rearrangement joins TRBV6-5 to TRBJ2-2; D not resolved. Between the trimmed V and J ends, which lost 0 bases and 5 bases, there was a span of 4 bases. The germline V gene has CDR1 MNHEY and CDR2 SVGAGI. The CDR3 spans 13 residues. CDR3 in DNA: TGTGCCAGCAGTTACTCCCAGACCGGGGAGCTGTTTTTT. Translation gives CASSYSQTGELFF.

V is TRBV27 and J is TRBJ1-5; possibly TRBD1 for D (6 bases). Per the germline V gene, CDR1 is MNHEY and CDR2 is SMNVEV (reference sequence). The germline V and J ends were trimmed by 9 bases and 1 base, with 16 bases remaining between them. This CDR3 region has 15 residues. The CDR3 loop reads CASRVRGGSNQPQHF. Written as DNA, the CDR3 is TGTGCCAGTCGCGTCAGGGGAGGCAGCAATCAGCCCCAGCATTTT.

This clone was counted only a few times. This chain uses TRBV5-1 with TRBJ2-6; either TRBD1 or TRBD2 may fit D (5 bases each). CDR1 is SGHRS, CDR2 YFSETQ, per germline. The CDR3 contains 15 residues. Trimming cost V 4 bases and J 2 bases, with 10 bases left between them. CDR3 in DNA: TGCGCCAGCAGCCCAGGGAGCCCTGGGGCCAACGTCCTGACTTTC. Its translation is CASSPGSPGANVLTF.

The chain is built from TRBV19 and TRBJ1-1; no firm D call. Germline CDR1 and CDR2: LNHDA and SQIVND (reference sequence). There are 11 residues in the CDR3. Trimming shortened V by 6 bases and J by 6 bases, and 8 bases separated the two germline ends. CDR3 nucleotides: TGTGCCAGTAGCTTAACGGCTGAAGCTTTCTTT. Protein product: CASSLTAEAFF.

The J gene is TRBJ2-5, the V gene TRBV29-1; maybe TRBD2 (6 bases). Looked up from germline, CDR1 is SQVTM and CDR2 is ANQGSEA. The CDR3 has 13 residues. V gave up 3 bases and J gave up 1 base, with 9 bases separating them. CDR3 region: CSVDGGVQETQYF. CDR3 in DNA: TGCAGCGTTGACGGCGGGGTCCAAGAGACCCAGTACTTC.

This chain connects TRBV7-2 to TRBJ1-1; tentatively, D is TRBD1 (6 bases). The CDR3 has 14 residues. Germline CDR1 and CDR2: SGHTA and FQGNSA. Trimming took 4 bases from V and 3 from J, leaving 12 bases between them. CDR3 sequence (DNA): TGTGCCAGCAGCTCCTCAGGGGTTTACACTGAAGCTTTCTTT. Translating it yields CASSSSGVYTEAFF.

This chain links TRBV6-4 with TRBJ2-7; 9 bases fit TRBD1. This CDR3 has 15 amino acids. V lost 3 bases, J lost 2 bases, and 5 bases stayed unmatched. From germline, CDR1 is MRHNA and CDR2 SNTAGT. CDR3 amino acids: CASSEIGQGTYEQYF. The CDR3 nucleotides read TGTGCCAGCAGTGAGATTGGACAGGGGACCTACGAGCAGTACTTC.

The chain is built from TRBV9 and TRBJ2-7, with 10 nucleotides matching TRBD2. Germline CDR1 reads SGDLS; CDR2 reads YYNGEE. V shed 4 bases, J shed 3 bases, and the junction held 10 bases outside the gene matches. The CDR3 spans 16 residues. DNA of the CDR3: TGTGCCAGCAGCCCATCGGGACTAGCGAGTAACTACGAGCAGTACTTC. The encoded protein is CASSPSGLASNYEQYF.

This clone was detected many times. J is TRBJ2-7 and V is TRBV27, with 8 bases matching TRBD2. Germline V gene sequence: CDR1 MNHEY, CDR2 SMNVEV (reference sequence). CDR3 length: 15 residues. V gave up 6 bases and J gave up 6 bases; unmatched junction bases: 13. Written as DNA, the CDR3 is TGTGCCAGCAGCAGAGCGTCTGCGGGGGGAAGCGAGCAGTACTTC. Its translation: CASSRASAGGSEQYF.

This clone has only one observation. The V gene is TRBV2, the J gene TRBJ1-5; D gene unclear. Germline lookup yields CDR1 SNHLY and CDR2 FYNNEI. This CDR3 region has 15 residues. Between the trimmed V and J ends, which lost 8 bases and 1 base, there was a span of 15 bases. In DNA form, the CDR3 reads TGTGCCAGCGTCGAAAGCCTCATCAGCAATCAGCCCCAGCATTTT. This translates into CASVESLISNQPQHF. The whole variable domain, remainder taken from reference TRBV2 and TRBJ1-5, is EPEVTQTPSHQVTQMGQEVILRCVPISNHLYFYWYRQILGQKVEFLVSFYNNEISEKSEIFDDQFSVERPDGSNFTLKIRSTKLEDSAMYFCASVESLISNQPQHFGDGTRLSIL.

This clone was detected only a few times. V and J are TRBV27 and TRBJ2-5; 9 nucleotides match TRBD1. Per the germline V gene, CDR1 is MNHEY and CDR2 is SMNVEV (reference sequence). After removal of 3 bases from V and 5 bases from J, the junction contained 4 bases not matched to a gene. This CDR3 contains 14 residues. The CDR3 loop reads CASSFTGGAETQYF. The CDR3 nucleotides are TGTGCCAGCAGTTTCACAGGGGGCGCTGAGACCCAGTACTTC.

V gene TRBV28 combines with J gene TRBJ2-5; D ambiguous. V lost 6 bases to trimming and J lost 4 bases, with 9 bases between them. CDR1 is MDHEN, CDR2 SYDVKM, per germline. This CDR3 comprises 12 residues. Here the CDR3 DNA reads TGTGCCAGCAGCCCCAGGACAGAGACCCAGTACTTC. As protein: CASSPRTETQYF.

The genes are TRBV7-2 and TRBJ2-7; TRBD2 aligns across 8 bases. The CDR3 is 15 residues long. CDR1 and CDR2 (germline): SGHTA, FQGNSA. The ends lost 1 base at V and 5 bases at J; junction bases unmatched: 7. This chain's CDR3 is CASSLVGAGGHEQYF. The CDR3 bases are TGTGCCAGCAGCTTAGTAGGGGCGGGAGGTCACGAGCAGTACTTC.

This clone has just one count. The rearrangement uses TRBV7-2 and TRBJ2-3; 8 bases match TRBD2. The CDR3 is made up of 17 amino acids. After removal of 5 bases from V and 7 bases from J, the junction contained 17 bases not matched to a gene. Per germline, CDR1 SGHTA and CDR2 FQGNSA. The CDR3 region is CASSPQRREDLAHTQYF. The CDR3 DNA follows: TGTGCCAGCAGCCCTCAGAGGCGGGAGGACCTTGCCCATACGCAGTATTTT.

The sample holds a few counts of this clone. The CDR3 nucleotides read TGTGCCAGCAGTTTCCGACTGGACAGGGTGAACACCGGGGAGCTGTTTTTT. Translating gives CASSFRLDRVNTGELFF. The chain uses TRBV28 and TRBJ2-2, with TRBD1 matching over 8 bases. The CDR3 is made up of 17 amino acids. Germline V gene data show CDR1 as MDHEN and CDR2 as SYDVKM. The junction had 7 bases not matched to a gene; V was cut back by 3 bases and J by 1 base.

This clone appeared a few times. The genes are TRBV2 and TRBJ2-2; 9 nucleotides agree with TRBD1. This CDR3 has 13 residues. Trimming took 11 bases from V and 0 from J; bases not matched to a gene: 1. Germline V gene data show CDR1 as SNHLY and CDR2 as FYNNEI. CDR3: CARTGANTGELFF. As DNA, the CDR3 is TGTGCCCGGACAGGGGCGAACACCGGGGAGCTGTTTTTT.

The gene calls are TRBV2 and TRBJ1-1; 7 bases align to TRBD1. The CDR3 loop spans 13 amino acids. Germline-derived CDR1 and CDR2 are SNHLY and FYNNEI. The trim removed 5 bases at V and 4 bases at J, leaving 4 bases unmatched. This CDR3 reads CASSTRGTTEAFF. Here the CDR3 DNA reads TGTGCCAGCAGTACCAGGGGGACCACTGAAGCTTTCTTT.

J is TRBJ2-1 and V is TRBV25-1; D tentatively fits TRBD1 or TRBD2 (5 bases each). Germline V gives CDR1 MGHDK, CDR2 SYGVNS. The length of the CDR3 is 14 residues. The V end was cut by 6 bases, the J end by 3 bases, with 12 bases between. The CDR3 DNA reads TGTGCCAGCAGCTTCTGGGGGAGCTACAATGAGCAGTTCTTC. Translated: CASSFWGSYNEQFF. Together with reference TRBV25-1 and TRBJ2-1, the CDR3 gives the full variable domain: EADIYQTPRYLVIGTGKKITLECSQTMGHDKMYWYQQDPGMELHLIHYSYGVNSTEKGDLSSESTVSRIRTEHFPLTLESARPSHTSQYLCASSFWGSYNEQFFGPGTRLTVL.

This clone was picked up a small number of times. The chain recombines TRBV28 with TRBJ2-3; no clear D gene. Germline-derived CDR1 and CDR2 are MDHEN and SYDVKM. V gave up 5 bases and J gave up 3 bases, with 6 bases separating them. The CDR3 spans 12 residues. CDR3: CASSPSTDTQYF. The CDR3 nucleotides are TGTGCCAGCAGTCCCTCGACAGATACGCAGTATTTT.